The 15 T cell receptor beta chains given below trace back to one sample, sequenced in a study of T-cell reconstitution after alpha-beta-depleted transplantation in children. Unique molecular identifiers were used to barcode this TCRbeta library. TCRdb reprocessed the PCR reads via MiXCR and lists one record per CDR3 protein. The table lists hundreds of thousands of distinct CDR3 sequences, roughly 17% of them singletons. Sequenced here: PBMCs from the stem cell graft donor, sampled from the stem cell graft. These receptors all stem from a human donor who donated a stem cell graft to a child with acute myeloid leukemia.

The CDR3 region is CASSLPRQDSGNTIYF. The CDR3 coding sequence is TGTGCCAGCAGTTTACCCAGGCAAGACTCTGGAAACACCATATATTTT. The genes are TRBV12-3 or TRBV12-4 and TRBJ1-3; D remains unclear. The CDR3 sequence is 16 residues long. The germline V and J ends were trimmed by 2 bases and 0 bases, with 11 bases remaining between them.

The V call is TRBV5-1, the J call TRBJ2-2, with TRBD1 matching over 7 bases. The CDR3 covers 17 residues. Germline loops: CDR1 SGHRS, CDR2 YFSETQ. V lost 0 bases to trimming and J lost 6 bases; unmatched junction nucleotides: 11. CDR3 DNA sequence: TGCGCCAGCAGCTTGGCCGTCGTGACAGGGTCCCCCGGGGAGCTGTTTTTT. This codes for CASSLAVVTGSPGELFF.

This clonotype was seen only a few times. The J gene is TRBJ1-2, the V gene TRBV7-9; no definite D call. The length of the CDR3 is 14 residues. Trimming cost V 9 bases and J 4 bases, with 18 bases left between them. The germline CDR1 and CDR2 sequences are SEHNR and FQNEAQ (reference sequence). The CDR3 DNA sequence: TGTGCCAGTCTCGCCGTAACCGCGAGCTATGGCTACACCTTC. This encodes CASLAVTASYGYTF.

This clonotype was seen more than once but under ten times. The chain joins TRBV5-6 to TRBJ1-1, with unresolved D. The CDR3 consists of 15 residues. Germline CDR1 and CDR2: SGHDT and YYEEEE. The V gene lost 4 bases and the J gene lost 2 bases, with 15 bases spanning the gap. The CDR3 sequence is CASSLLPGVNTEAFF. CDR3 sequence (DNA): TGTGCCAGCAGCCTATTACCTGGCGTTAACACTGAAGCTTTCTTT. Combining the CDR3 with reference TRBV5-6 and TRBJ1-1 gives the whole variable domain DAGVTQSPTHLIKTRGQQVTLRCSPKSGHDTVSWYQQALGQGPQFIFQYYEEEERQRGNFPDRFSGHQFPNYSSELNVNALLLGDSALYLCASSLLPGVNTEAFFGQGTRLTVV.

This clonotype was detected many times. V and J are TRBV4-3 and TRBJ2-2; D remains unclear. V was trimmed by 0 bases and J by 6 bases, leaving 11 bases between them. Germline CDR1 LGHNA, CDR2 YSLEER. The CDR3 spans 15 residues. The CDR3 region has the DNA TGCGCCAGCAGCCAAGATCTACGGGTGGCCGGGGAGCTGTTTTTT. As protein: CASSQDLRVAGELFF.

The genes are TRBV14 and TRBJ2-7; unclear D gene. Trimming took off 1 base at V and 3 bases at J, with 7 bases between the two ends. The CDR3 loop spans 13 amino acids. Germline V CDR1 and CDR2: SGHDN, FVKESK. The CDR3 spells CASSQGHGYEQYV. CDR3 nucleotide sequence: TGTGCCAGCAGCCAAGGGCATGGCTACGAGCAGTACGTC.

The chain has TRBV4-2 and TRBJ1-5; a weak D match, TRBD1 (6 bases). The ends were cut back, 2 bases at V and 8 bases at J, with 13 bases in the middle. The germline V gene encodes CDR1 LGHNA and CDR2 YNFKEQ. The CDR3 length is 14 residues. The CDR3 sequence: CASSQTGGREPQHF. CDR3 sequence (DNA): TGTGCCAGCAGCCAAACGGGGGGGCGGGAGCCCCAGCATTTT.

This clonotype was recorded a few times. The CDR3 DNA reads TGTGCCAGCAGAAAGGGAACTAATGAAAAACTGTTTTTT. Translated, it gives CASRKGTNEKLFF. This chain connects TRBV5-5 to TRBJ1-4; D is unresolved. CDR1 and CDR2 (germline): SGHKS, YYEKEE (reference sequence). CDR3 length equals 13 residues. Trimming removed 5 bases from V and 1 base from J, with 6 bases in between.

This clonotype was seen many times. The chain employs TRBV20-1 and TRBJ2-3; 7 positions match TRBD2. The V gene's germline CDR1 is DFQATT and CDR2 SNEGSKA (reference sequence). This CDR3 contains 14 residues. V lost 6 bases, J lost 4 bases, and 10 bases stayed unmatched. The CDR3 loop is CSAFTAGVPDTQYF. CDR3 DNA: TGCAGTGCCTTTACGGCGGGGGTGCCAGATACGCAGTATTTT.

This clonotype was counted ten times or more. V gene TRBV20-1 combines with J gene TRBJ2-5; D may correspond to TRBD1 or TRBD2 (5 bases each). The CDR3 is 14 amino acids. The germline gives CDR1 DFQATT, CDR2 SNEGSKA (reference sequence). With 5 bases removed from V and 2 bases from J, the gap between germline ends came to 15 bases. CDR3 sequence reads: CSAWAGTQQETQYF. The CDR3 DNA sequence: TGCAGTGCTTGGGCCGGGACGCAGCAAGAGACCCAGTACTTC.

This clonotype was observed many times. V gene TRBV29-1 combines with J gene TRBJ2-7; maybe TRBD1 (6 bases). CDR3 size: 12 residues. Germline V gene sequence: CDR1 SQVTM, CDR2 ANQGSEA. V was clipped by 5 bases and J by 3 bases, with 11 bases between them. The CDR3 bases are TGCAGCGTTTTGACAGGCAACTACGAGCAGTACGTC. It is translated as CSVLTGNYEQYV.

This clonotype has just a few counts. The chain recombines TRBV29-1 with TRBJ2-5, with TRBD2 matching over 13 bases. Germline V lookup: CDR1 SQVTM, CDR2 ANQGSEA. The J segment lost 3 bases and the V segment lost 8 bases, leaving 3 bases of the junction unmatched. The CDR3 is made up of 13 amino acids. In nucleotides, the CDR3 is TGCAGCCTTACTAGCGGGGGGGAAGAGACCCAGTACTTC. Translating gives CSLTSGGEETQYF. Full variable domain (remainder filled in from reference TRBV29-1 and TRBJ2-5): SAVISQKPSRDICQRGTSLTIQCQVDSQVTMMFWYRQQPGQSLTLIATANQGSEATYESGFVIDKFPISRPNLTFSTLTVSNMSPEDSSIYLCSLTSGGEETQYFGPGTRLLVL.

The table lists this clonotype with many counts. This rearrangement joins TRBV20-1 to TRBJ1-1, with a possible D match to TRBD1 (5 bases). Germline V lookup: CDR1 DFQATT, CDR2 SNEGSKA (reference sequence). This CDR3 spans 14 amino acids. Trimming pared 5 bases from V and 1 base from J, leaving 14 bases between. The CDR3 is CSAGHRSQNTEAFF. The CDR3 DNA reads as TGCAGTGCTGGCCACAGGTCCCAGAACACTGAAGCTTTCTTT.

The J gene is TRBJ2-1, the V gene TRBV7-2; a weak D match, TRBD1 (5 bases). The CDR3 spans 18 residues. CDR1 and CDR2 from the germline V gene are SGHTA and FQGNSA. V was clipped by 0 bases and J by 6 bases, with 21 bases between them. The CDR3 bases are TGTGCCAGCAGCTTAGCGAAGCCAGGGTACCCTACAAGCAATGAGCAGTTCTTC. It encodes CASSLAKPGYPTSNEQFF.

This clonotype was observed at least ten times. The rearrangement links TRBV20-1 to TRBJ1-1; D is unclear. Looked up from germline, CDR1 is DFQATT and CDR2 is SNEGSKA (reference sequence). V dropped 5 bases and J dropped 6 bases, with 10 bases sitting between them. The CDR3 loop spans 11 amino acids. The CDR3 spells CSAPDISEAFF. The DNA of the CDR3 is TGCAGTGCTCCTGACATATCTGAAGCTTTCTTT.